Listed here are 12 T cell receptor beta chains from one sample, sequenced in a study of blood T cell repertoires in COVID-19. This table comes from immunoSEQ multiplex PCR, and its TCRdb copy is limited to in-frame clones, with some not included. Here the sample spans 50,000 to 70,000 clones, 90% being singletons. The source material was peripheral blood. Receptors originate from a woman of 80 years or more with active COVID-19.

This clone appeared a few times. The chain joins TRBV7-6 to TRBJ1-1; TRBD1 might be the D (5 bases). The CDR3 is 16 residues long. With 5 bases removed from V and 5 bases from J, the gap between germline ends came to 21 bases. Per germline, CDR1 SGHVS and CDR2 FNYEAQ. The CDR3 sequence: CASSPVGPQAGTEAFF. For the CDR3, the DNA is TGTGCCAGCAGCCCCGTGGGGCCCCAGGCGGGGACTGAAGCTTTCTTT.

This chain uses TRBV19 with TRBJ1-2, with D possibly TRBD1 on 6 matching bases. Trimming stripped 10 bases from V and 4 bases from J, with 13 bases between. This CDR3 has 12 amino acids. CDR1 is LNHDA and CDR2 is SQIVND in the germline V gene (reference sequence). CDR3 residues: CATSDSLYGYTF. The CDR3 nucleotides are TGTGCCACCTCGGACAGCCTCTATGGCTACACCTTC. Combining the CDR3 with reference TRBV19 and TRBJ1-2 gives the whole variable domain DGGITQSPKYLFRKEGQNVTLSCEQNLNHDAMYWYRQDPGQGLRLIYYSQIVNDFQKGDIAEGYSVSREKKESFPLTVTSAQKNPTAFYLCATSDSLYGYTFGSGTRLTVV.

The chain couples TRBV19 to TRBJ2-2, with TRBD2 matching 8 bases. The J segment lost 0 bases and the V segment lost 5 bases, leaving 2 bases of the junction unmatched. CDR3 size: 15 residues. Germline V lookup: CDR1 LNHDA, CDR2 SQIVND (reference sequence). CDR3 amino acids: CASSGGGSNTGELFF. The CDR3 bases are TGTGCCAGTAGTGGCGGGGGGTCGAACACCGGGGAGCTGTTTTTT. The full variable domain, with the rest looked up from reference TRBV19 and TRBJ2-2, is DGGITQSPKYLFRKEGQNVTLSCEQNLNHDAMYWYRQDPGQGLRLIYYSQIVNDFQKGDIAEGYSVSREKKESFPLTVTSAQKNPTAFYLCASSGGGSNTGELFFGEGSRLTVL.

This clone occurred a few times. CDR3: CASSSRGQGRTGELFF. For the CDR3, the DNA is TGTGCCAGCAGTTCTCGTGGACAGGGGCGCACCGGGGAGCTGTTTTTT. The gene calls are TRBV6-6 and TRBJ2-2; 9 bases align to TRBD1. The V gene's germline CDR1 is MNHNY and CDR2 SVGAGI (reference sequence). J gave up 4 bases and V 4 bases, and 7 bases lay outside the gene matches. This CDR3 contains 16 residues.

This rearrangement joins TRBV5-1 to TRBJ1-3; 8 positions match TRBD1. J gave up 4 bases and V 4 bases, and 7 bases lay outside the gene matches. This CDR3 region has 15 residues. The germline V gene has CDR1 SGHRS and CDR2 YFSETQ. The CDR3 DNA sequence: TGCGCCAGCAGCGGCAGGGGGCGAGGGGGAAACACCATATATTTT. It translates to CASSGRGRGGNTIYF.

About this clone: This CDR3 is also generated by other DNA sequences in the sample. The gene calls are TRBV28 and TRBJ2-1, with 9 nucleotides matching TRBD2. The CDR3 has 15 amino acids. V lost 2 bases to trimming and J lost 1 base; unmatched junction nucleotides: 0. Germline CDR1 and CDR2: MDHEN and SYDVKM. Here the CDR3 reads CASSLAGGSYNEQFF. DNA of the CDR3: TGTGCCAGCAGTTTAGCGGGAGGGTCCTACAATGAGCAGTTCTTC.

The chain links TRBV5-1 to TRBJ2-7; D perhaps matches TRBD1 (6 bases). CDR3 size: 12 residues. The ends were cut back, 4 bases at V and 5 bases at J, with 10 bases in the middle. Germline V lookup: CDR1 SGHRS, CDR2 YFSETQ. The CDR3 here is CASSPTGHEQYF. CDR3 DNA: TGCGCCAGCAGCCCCACAGGGCACGAGCAGTACTTC.

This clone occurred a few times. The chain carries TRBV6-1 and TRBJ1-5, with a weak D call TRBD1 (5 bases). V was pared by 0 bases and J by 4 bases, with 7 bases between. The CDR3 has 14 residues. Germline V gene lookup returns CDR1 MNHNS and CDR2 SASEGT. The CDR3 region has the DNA TGTGCCAGCAGTGAAGCGGGGCAGAATCAGCCCCAGCATTTT. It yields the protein CASSEAGQNQPQHF.

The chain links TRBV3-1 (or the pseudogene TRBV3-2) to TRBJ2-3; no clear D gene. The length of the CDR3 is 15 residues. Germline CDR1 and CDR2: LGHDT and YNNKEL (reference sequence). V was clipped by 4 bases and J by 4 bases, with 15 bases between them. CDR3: CASSPSGPEADTQYF. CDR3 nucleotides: TGTGCCAGCAGCCCGTCCGGCCCTGAGGCAGATACGCAGTATTTT.

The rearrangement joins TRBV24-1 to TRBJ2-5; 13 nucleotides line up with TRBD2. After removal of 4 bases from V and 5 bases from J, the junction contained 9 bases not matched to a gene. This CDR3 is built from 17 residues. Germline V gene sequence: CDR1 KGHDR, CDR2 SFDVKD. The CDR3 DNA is TGTGCCACCAGTGAAGCCCGACTAGCGGGGGGCGGGGAGACCCAGTACTTC. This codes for CATSEARLAGGGETQYF.

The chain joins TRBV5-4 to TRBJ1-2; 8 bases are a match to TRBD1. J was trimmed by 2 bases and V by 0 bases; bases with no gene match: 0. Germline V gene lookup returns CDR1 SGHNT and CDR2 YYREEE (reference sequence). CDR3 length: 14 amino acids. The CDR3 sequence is CASSLGTGNYGYTF. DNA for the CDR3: TGTGCCAGCAGCTTGGGGACAGGGAACTATGGCTACACCTTC.

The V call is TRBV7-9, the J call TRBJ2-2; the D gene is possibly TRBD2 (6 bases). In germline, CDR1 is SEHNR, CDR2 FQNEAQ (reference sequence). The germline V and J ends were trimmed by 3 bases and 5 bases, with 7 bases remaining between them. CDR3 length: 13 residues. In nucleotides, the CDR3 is TGTGCCAGCAGCTTGGAGGGAACCGGGGAGCTGTTTTTT. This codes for CASSLEGTGELFF.